The source of this T cell receptor beta chain is a study of T-cell reconstitution after alpha-beta-depleted transplantation in children. Germline lookup yields CDR1 SGHRS and CDR2 YFSETQ. CDR3 length: 16 amino acids. The V gene lost 4 bases and the J gene lost 0 bases, with 16 bases spanning the gap. Study-wide results and limits: Some patients owed their high day-60 TCRbeta diversity to surviving recipient T cells and thymic progenitors.

On this clonotype: As yet, its antigen is unknown.

TCRbeta library preparation incorporated unique molecular identifiers. TCRdb reanalysed the PCR reads using MiXCR and keeps one entry per CDR3 protein. The profile shows about 470,000 distinct CDR3 sequences, 43% of them singletons. The sequenced sample was PBMCs, obtained before TCRalphabeta/CD19-depleted stem cell transplant. The TCR comes from a girl aged 2 to 10 with aplastic anemia, due to receive a stem cell transplant. The chain carries TRBV5-1 and TRBJ2-5; tentatively, D is TRBD2 (5 bases). For the CDR3, the DNA is TGCGCCAGCAGCGTATCCACGGCGGGTAACCAAGAGACCCAGTACTTC. Translated, it gives CASSVSTAGNQETQYF.